This T cell receptor beta chain originates from a study of CD8+ T cells in alopecia areata listed by TCRdb under 2018. Context from the whole study: To study T cell clonal expansion in alopecia areata, the researchers applied high-throughput TCRbeta sequencing to both the C3H/HeJ mouse model and human patients. Scalp clonality was compared among normal scalp (n=4), patchy alopecia areata scalp (n=8), and alopecia totalis/universalis scalp (n=8). In humans, TCRbeta sequencing was performed on scalp tissue and on sorted CD4+ and CD8+ peripheral blood T cells from healthy controls and from patients with patchy or totalis/universalis alopecia areata. RNA came from the PAXgene miRNA kit for fixed scalp, the miRNeasy kit for PBMCs, and the RNeasy kit for mouse skin. TCRbeta CDR3 regions were amplified by immunoSEQ multiplex PCR using 35 Vbeta forward and 13 Jbeta reverse primers. Broad study findings and their caveats: Scalp TCR repertoire analysis is complicated because resident alphabeta T cells in normal human skin are also sequenced, whereas mouse skin is dominated by gammadelta T cells. Compared with mice, TCR sequences shared between patients were less clear, possibly partly because of HLA diversity across the patient population. Lesional scalp, especially in alopecia totalis/universalis, showed higher clonality and more expanded CD8+ clones than normal scalp, suggesting antigenic drive.

Libraries were constructed by the immunoSEQ multiplex PCR assay. RNA was extracted from all samples and reverse transcribed into cDNA as template for TCR sequencing. SuperScript III was used for first-strand cDNA synthesis, primed with a 2:1 mix of oligo-dT and random hexamers. A synthetic immune receptor repertoire was used to assess amplification bias, and residual bias was removed computationally. The authors processed their data as follows. After raw reads were preprocessed to remove errors, the CDR3 was defined following IMGT conventions as running from the conserved cysteine to phenylalanine. To get clonality, Shannon entropy was normalized by log2 of the number of productive unique TCRs and the result was subtracted from 1. CD4 or CD8 identity of scalp clones was inferred by cross-referencing scalp TCRbeta sequences with sorted blood CD4 and CD8 repertoires. As stored in TCRdb, this immuneACCESS dataset retains in-frame rearrangements with V and J assigned. A fraction of the clones does not appear; measured against another copy, unresolved V genes explain less than half of the discrepancy, and the remainder lacks a known reason. That table is the source of V, J and clone size, and D and trimming were worked out from the DNA. Within this sample are tens of thousands of clones, with 65% to 80% of them counted one time only. The ten largest clones represent around 19% of the sample.

Remarks on this clone: Its antigen is unknown. No base quality information exists; no much larger clone differs at one position.

Lesional scalp punch biopsies and peripheral blood were obtained from alopecia areata patients. PBMCs were isolated by density centrifugation and stained for CD3, CD4 and CD8, after which CD4+ and CD8+ T cells were sorted on a FACSAria. The untreated alopecia areata patients were recruited through a multicenter biomarker study. In a handful of patients from the biomarker study, the blood CD8+ T cells went through an additional sort into NKG2D-low and NKG2D-high fractions. The CDR3 runs 16 amino acids, cysteine and phenylalanine included. Just the 48-base CDR3 DNA is kept, in frame starting at base 1. The V end loses 7 bases and the J end loses 1 base, and a stretch of 20 bases separates them. Based on the germline V gene (reference sequence), the CDR1 and CDR2 sequences are SEHNR and FQNEAQ.

The specimen sequenced was NKG2D-low CD8+ T cells sorted from blood. What the cell subset or site label conveys for this sample: sorted CD8+ NKG2D-low blood T cells. Here the chain combines TRBV7-9 and TRBJ2-7; the D segment may tentatively be TRBD1 or TRBD2, each giving 5 matched bases. This clonotype was sampled from a human donor with alopecia areata. The CDR3 reads as follows: CASTPRGTSGSYEQYF. The DNA sequence follows: TGTGCCAGCACCCCGAGGGGAACCAGCGGATCCTACGAGCAGTACTTC.